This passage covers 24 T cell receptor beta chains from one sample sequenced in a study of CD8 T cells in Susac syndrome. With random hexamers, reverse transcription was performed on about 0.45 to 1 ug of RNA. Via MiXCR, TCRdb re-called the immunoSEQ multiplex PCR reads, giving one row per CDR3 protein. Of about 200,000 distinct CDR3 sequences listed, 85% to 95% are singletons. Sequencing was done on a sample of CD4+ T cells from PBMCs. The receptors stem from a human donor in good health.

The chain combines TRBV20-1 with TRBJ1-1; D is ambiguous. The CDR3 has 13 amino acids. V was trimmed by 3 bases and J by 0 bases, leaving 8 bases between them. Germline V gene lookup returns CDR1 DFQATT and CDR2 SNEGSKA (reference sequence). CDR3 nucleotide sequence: TGCAGTGCTAGGTACAGCATGAACACTGAAGCTTTCTTT. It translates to CSARYSMNTEAFF.

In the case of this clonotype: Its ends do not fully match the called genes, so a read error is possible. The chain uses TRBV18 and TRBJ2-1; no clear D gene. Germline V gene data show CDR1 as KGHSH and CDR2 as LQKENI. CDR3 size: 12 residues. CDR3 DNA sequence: TGTGCCAGCTCGCCACATTCCGATGAGCAGTTCTTC. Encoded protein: CASSPHSDEQFF.

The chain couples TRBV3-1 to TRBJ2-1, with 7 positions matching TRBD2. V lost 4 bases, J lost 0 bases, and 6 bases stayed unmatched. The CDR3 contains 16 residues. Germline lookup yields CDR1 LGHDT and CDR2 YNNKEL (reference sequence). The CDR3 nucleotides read TGTGCCAGCAGCCGCCCACTAGCGTACTCCTACAATGAGCAGTTCTTC. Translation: CASSRPLAYSYNEQFF.

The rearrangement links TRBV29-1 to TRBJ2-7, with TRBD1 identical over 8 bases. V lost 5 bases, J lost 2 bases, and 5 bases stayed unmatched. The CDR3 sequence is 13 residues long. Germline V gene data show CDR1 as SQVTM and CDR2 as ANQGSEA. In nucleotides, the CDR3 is TGCAGCGTTCAGACAGGGGCCACCTACGAGCAGTACTTC. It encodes CSVQTGATYEQYF.

The CDR3 protein is CASSTRTDSYEQYF. The CDR3 DNA reads TGTGCCAGCAGCACCCGGACGGACTCCTACGAGCAGTACTTC. V and J are TRBV3-1 and TRBJ2-7; no firm D call. Germline CDR1 is LGHDT and CDR2 is YNNKEL (reference sequence). The CDR3 runs 14 residues. The V end was cut by 5 bases, the J end by 0 bases, with 11 bases between.

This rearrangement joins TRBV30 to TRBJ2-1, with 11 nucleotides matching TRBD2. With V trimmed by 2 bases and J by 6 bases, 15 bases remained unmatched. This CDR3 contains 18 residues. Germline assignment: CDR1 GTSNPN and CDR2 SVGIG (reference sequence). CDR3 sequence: CAWSKVWASGGTSNEQFF. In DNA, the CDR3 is TGTGCCTGGAGTAAGGTTTGGGCTAGCGGGGGGACCTCCAATGAGCAGTTCTTC.

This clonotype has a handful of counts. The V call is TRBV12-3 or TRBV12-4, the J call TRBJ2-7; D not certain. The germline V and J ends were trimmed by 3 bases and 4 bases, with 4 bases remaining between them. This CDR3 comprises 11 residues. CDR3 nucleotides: TGTGCCAGCAGTTTGGGGTACGAGCAGTACGTC. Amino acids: CASSLGYEQYV.

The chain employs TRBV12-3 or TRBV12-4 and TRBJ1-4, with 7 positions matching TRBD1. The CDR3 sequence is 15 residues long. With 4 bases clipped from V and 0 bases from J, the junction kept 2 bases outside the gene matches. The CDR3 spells CASSSTGATNEKLFF. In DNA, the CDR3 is TGTGCCAGCAGTTCAACAGGGGCAACTAATGAAAAACTGTTTTTT.

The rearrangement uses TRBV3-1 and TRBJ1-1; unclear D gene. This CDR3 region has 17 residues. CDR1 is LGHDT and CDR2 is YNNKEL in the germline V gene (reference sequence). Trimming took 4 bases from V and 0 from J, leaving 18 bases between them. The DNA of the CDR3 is TGTGCCAGCAGCCCCGGGAGGGCACTGGGCATGAACACTGAAGCTTTCTTT. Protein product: CASSPGRALGMNTEAFF.

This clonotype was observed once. CDR3 nucleotides: TGTGCCAGCTCCGGACAGGCGATAAGCGAGACCCAGTACTTC. It yields the protein CASSGQAISETQYF. The chain is built from TRBV6-1 and TRBJ2-5; 7 nucleotides match TRBD1. Germline CDR1 is MNHNS and CDR2 is SASEGT. There are 14 residues in the CDR3. V shed 8 bases, J shed 5 bases, and the junction held 11 bases outside the gene matches.

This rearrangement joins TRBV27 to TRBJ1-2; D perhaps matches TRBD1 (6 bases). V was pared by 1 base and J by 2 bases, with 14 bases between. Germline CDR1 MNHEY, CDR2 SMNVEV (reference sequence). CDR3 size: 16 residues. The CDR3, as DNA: TGTGCCAGCAGTTTATTGGGAGGCAGGGGAAACTATGGCTACACCTTC. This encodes CASSLLGGRGNYGYTF.

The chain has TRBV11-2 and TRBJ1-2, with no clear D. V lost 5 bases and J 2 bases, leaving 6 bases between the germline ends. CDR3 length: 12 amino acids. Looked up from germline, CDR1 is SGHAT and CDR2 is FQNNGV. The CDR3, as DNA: TGTGCCAGCAGCCCACGAAACTATGGCTACACCTTC. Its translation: CASSPRNYGYTF.

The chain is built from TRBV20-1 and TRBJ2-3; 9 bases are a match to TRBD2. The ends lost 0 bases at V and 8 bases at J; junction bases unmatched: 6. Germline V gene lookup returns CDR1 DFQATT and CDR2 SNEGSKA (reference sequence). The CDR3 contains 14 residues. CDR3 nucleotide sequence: TGCAGTGCTAGAGACCAAGCGGGGGGTTTTACGCAGTATTTT. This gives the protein CSARDQAGGFTQYF.

CDR3 in DNA: TGCGCCAGCAGCCAAGGACAGGGGTTAATTAATTCACCCCTCCACTTT. Translated, it gives CASSQGQGLINSPLHF. V gene TRBV4-3 combines with J gene TRBJ1-6; 8 nucleotides align to TRBD1. The CDR3 loop spans 16 amino acids. Germline CDR1 is LGHNA and CDR2 is YSLEER. Germline trimming cut 1 base from V and 6 bases from J; bases unmatched to any gene: 5.

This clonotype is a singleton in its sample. CDR3 sequence: CASSLLPPAGDSPPNTQYF. CDR3 sequence (DNA): TGTGCCAGCAGCCTCCTCCCCCCGGCTGGAGACTCCCCCCCGAATACGCAGTATTTT. This chain connects TRBV3-1 to TRBJ2-3; unclear D gene. Germline assignment: CDR1 LGHDT and CDR2 YNNKEL (reference sequence). This CDR3 is built from 19 residues. V shed 4 bases and J shed 7 bases, with 30 bases lying between them.

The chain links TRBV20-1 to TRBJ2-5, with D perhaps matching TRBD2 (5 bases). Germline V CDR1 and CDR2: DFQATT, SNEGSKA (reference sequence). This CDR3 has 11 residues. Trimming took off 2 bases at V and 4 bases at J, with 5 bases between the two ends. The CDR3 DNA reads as TGCAGTGCTAGACTAGCAGAGACCCAGTACTTC. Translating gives CSARLAETQYF.

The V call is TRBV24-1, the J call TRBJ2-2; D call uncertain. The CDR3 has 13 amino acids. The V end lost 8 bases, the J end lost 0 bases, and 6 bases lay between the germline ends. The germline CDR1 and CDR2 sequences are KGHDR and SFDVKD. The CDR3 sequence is CATTQTNTGELFF. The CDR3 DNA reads TGTGCCACCACACAAACGAACACCGGGGAGCTGTTTTTT.

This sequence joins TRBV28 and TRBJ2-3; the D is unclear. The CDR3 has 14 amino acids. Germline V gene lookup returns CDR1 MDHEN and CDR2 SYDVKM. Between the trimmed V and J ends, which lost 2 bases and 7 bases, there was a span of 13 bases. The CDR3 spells CASSLLAAHHTQYF. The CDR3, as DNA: TGTGCCAGCAGTTTACTGGCAGCCCACCATACGCAGTATTTT.

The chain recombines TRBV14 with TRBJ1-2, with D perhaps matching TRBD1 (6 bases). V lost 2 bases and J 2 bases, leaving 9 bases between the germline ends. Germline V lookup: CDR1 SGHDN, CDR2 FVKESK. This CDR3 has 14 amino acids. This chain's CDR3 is CASSQRGVNYGYTF. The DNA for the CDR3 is TGTGCCAGCAGCCAAAGGGGGGTGAACTATGGCTACACCTTC. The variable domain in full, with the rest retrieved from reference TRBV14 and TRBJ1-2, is EAGVTQFPSHSVIEKGQTVTLRCDPISGHDNLYWYRRVMGKEIKFLLHFVKESKQDESGMPNNRFLAERTGGTYSTLKVQPAELEDSGVYFCASSQRGVNYGYTFGSGTRLTVV.

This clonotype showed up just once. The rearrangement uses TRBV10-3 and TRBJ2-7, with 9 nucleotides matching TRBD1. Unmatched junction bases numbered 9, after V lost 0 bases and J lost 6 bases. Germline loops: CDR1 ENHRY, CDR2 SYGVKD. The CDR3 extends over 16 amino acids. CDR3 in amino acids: CAISESPGQGVSEQYV. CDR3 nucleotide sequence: TGTGCCATCAGTGAGTCACCGGGACAGGGCGTTTCCGAGCAGTACGTC.

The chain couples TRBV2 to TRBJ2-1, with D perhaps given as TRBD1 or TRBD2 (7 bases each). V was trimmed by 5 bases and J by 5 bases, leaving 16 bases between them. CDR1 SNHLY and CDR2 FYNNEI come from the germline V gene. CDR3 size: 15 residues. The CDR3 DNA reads TGTGCCAGCAGTCGCGACAGGGCGGGGGACAATGAGCAGTTCTTC. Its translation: CASSRDRAGDNEQFF.

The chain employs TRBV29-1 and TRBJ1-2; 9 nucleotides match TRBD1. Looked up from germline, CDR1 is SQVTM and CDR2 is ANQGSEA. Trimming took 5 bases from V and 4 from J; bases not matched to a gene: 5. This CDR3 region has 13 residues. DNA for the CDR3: TGCAGCGTTCGCCGGGACAGGGCCTATGGCTACACCTTC. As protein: CSVRRDRAYGYTF.

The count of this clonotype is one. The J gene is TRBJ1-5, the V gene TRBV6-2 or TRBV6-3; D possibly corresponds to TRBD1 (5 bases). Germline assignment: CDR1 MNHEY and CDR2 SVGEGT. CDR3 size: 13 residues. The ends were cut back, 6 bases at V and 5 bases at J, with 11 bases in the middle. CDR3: CASREDSDQPQHF. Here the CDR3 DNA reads TGTGCCAGCAGGGAAGACAGCGATCAGCCCCAGCATTTT.

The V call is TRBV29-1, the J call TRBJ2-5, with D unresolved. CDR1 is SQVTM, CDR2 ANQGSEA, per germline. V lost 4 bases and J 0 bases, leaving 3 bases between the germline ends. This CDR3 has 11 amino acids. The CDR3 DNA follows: TGCAGCGTTGGGGACCAAGAGACCCAGTACTTC. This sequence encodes CSVGDQETQYF.